This entry concerns a single T cell receptor (beta chain). Its antigen remains unidentified. This CDR3 is also generated by other DNA sequences in the sample. The data were taken from a study of cytomegalovirus exposure and HLA in healthy donors. Across the whole study: The approximately 110 validation repertoires used a platform that matched the one used for the 600 to 700 first-cohort repertoires, as a later analysis reported. General study points: The study flagged some 170 TCR beta chains as cytomegalovirus-associated. According to reports, the classifier identified cytomegalovirus status with high specificity and sensitivity. CMV antigen specificity of three CMV-associated chains was confirmed in vitro.

Germline lookup yields CDR1 LNHDA and CDR2 SQIVND (reference sequence). This CDR3 region has 12 residues. Deletions cut 4 bases from V and 1 base from J, with 5 bases between. Only in-frame clones appear in the TCRdb table, and some are missing; sequencing was by immunoSEQ multiplex PCR. The profile shows about 110,000 clones, around 89% of them singletons. The chain combines TRBV19 with TRBJ2-7; the D gene is possibly TRBD1 (5 bases). The sequencing input was PBMCs. This TCR came from a young woman in good health and CMV-seropositive. CDR3 in DNA: TGTGCCAGTAGTACAGGGTCCTACGAGCAGTACTTC. Its translation: CASSTGSYEQYF.